Listed below are T cell receptor beta chains from one sample, sequenced in a study of T-cell reconstitution after alpha-beta-depleted transplantation in children. Using its own MiXCR run on the PCR reads, TCRdb lists one record per CDR3 protein. The sample includes some 490,000 distinct CDR3 sequences, around 13% of them seen just once. The material sequenced was PBMCs from the stem cell graft donor, taken from the stem cell graft. These TCRs come from a human donor who donated a stem cell graft to a child with combined immunodeficiency. The CDR3 runs from the conserved cysteine through the conserved F or W. Each record gives: J gene, V gene, clone size, D gene, CDR3 DNA, CDR3 protein. The D gene is left open where the match is weak. A clone size is listed for some rows: how often the clone was seen (once, few, many), or a class if it is expanded.

TRBJ2-1 | TRBV5-4 | few | TRBD1 | TGTGCCAGCAGCTTGGACAGGGGGCGTGTTAGTGAGCAGTTCTTC | CASSLDRGRVSEQFF
TRBJ1-2 | TRBV7-9 | few | - | TGTGCCAGCAGCGGACAACAGGGTGGCTACACCTTC | CASSGQQGGYTF
TRBJ2-6 | TRBV5-1 | - | - | TGCGCCAGCAGCTCGGACACCACCGGTCGCTCTGGGGCCAACGTCCTGACTTTC | CASSSDTTGRSGANVLTF
TRBJ2-5 | TRBV7-7 | few | - | TGTGCTAGCAGCTTAGTTCGTTTGGAGACCCAGTACTTC | CASSLVRLETQYF
TRBJ2-7 | TRBV13 | - | - | TGTGCCAGCAGCGACAACCGGGACTCTGGGGACGTGAAGCAGTACTTC | CASSDNRDSGDVKQYF
TRBJ2-5 | TRBV28 | many | TRBD1 | TGTGCCAGCAGTTTAGCTCAGGGGGCAGAGACCCAGTACTTC | CASSLAQGAETQYF
TRBJ2-3 | TRBV7-2 | many | - | TGTGCCAGCAGCTTAGTTACCGGTAGCACAGATACGCAGTATTTT | CASSLVTGSTDTQYF
TRBJ2-7 | TRBV7-9 | few | TRBD2 | TGTGCCAGCAGTGCCACTAGCGGATCCCCCTACGAGCAGTACTTC | CASSATSGSPYEQYF
TRBJ2-3 | TRBV27 | many | TRBD1 | TGTGCCAGCAGCCTCGACAGGGGGCCGGCAGATACGCAGTATTTT | CASSLDRGPADTQYF
TRBJ1-1 | TRBV12-3/TRBV12-4 | few | TRBD1 | TGTGCCAGCAGTTTCCCGACAGGGCCAAGAGGTACTGAAGCTTTCTTT | CASSFPTGPRGTEAFF
TRBJ2-7 | TRBV7-2 | few | - | TGTGCCAGCAGCTTAGTAGTTGGCGAGCAGTACTTC | CASSLVVGEQYF
TRBJ2-5 | TRBV5-1 | few | TRBD2 | TGCGCCAGCACCCGGAGGACTAGCGGACAAGAGACCCAGTACTTC | CASTRRTSGQETQYF
TRBJ2-7 | TRBV29-1 | many | - | TGCAGCGTTGAAGGGGCGTCTGCCAGCTCCTACGAGCAGTACTTC | CSVEGASASSYEQYF
TRBJ2-1 | TRBV3-1 | - | - | TGTGCCAGCAGCATTAGCAGGGTATACAATGAGCAGTTCTTC | CASSISRVYNEQFF
TRBJ2-2 | TRBV28 | few | - | TGTGCCAGCAGTAGGTACGGGCGCACCGGGGAGCTGTTTTTT | CASSRYGRTGELFF
TRBJ1-5 | TRBV6-2/TRBV6-3 | many | - | TGTGCCAGCAGTTACTCCTCCACAGTCGAGGGTTATAGCAATCAGCCCCAGCATTTT | CASSYSSTVEGYSNQPQHF
TRBJ2-2 | TRBV4-3 | - | TRBD1 | TGCGCCAGCAGCCAACCGGGACAGGGGTACACCGGGGAGCTGTTTTTT | CASSQPGQGYTGELFF
TRBJ2-3 | TRBV5-1 | many | - | TGCGCCAGCAGCTTGGACAGGGTGGGAGATACGCAGTATTTT | CASSLDRVGDTQYF
TRBJ2-7 | TRBV15 | - | TRBD1 | TGTGCCACCAGCAGAGATCGGACAGGAAGAGAGCAGTACTTC | CATSRDRTGREQYF
TRBJ2-3 | TRBV12-3/TRBV12-4 | many | TRBD2 | TGTGCCAGCACCTTGTCACTAGCGGACACAGATACGCAGTATTTT | CASTLSLADTDTQYF
TRBJ2-3 | TRBV7-2 | - | - | TGTGCCAGCAGCTTGGGGGCACTTCAGAATACAGATACGCAGTATTTT | CASSLGALQNTDTQYF
TRBJ2-7 | TRBV7-9 | many | - | TGTGCCAGCAGCTTCGGACCACAGGGTGACTTCTACGAGCAGTACTTC | CASSFGPQGDFYEQYF
TRBJ2-3 | TRBV12-3/TRBV12-4 | - | - | TGTGCCAGCAGCCCTTCTGGGGGGCACACAGATACGCAGTATTTT | CASSPSGGHTDTQYF
TRBJ2-7 | TRBV18 | - | TRBD1 | TGTGCCAGCTCCGGACAGGTCAGCTCCTACGAGCAGTACTTC | CASSGQVSSYEQYF
TRBJ2-3 | TRBV14 | few | TRBD2 | TGTGCCAGCAGCCAAGACCCCTTTGCGGGGGGTGGCACAGATACGCAGTATTTT | CASSQDPFAGGGTDTQYF
TRBJ2-7 | TRBV6-4 | - | TRBD1 | TGTGCCAGCAGTATGGACAGGGGAATATCCTACGAGCAGTACTTC | CASSMDRGISYEQYF
TRBJ2-7 | TRBV7-2 | - | - | TGTGCCAGCAGCTTAATGACGGCTTACGAGCAGTACTTC | CASSLMTAYEQYF
TRBJ2-5 | TRBV7-2 | - | - | TGTGCCAGCAGCTTAGGGCGCTGGGAAGAGACCCAGTACTTC | CASSLGRWEETQYF
TRBJ2-3 | TRBV5-1 | - | - | TGCGCCAGCAGCTTGTCAGGCGGAAACCCCACAGATACGCAGTATTTT | CASSLSGGNPTDTQYF
TRBJ2-5 | TRBV5-4 | few | TRBD2 | TGTGCCAGCAGCTTGGTAACTAGCGGGAGGGCGGAGACCCAGTACTTC | CASSLVTSGRAETQYF
TRBJ1-1 | TRBV19 | - | - | TGTGCCAGTAGTATAGATGCCTCGAACACTGAAGCTTTCTTT | CASSIDASNTEAFF
TRBJ1-1 | TRBV11-2 | - | - | TGTGCCAGCAGTCCTCGGGACCGATCTTCTGAAGCTTTCTTT | CASSPRDRSSEAFF
TRBJ2-2 | TRBV28 | - | - | TGTGCCAGCAGTTTATTTTCACCGGGACGAATCACCGGGGAGCTGTTTTTT | CASSLFSPGRITGELFF
TRBJ2-7 | TRBV7-9 | few | - | TGTGCCAGCAGCCCGACAGGTCCGGGGGAGCAGTACTTC | CASSPTGPGEQYF
TRBJ2-7 | TRBV18 | many | TRBD2 | TGTGCCAGCTCGCCCGGCGGGGGTACCCTCTACGAGCAGTACTTC | CASSPGGGTLYEQYF
TRBJ2-7 | TRBV5-1 | few | TRBD2 | TGCGCCAGCAGCTTGTCGGGACTAGCGGGAGCCTCCTACGAGCAGTACTTC | CASSLSGLAGASYEQYF
TRBJ2-1 | TRBV7-9 | many | - | TGTGCCAGCAGCGCCAGACTAGGTTCCTACAATGAGCAGTTCTTC | CASSARLGSYNEQFF
TRBJ2-7 | TRBV7-2 | few | - | TGTGCCAGCAGACCCGCGGGGACAAAGAACGAGCAGTACTTC | CASRPAGTKNEQYF
TRBJ2-7 | TRBV7-2 | few | TRBD1 | TGTGCCAGCAGCGCCCGGGACAGGGGGGCCTCCTACGAGCAGTACTTC | CASSARDRGASYEQYF
TRBJ2-1 | TRBV6-1 | few | TRBD2 | TGTGCCAGCAGTGGACTAGCGGGAGTTCACAATGAGCAGTTCTTC | CASSGLAGVHNEQFF
TRBJ2-5 | TRBV7-2 | many | - | TGTGCCAGCAGCCTACTTGGACAGCGGGCAGAGACCCAGTACTTC | CASSLLGQRAETQYF
TRBJ2-1 | TRBV2 | many | - | TGTGCCAGCAGGGCCGTACCCTCCTACAATGAGCAGTTCTTC | CASRAVPSYNEQFF
TRBJ2-1 | TRBV12-3/TRBV12-4 | - | - | TGTGCCAGCCAACAGTCTGTAAATGAGCAGTTCTTC | CASQQSVNEQFF
TRBJ2-1 | TRBV6-5 | many | TRBD1 | TGTGCCAGCAGGCCCCGACAGGGTCGTCAGTTCTTC | CASRPRQGRQFF
TRBJ2-1 | TRBV15 | few | TRBD1 | TGTGCCACCAGCAGAGACCAAGGGACAGGGCGGCGGTTCTTC | CATSRDQGTGRRFF
TRBJ2-1 | TRBV27 | many | TRBD1 | TGTGCCAGCAACCTCCGGGACAGGGGATTCAATGAGCAGTTCTTC | CASNLRDRGFNEQFF